The entry that follows covers one T cell receptor beta chain sequence. The data were produced by immunoSEQ multiplex PCR, yet TCRdb's version contains in-frame clones alone and is incomplete. The sample has 100,000 to 150,000 clones; 84% are singletons. This entry comes from a study of T cell responses to AZD1222 COVID-19 vaccine. This CDR3 has 11 residues. Trimming removed 5 bases from V and 7 bases from J, with 8 bases in between. Germline V gene lookup returns CDR1 MDHEN and CDR2 SYDVKM. The sequence derives from an adult who received the AZD1222 COVID-19 vaccine. The sample in question was peripheral blood, obtained 28 days after the second AZD1222 dose. The J gene is TRBJ1-2, the V gene TRBV28; D is undetermined. This CDR3 is CASSPRVGYTF. CDR3 coding DNA: TGTGCCAGCAGTCCACGGGTTGGCTACACCTTC.